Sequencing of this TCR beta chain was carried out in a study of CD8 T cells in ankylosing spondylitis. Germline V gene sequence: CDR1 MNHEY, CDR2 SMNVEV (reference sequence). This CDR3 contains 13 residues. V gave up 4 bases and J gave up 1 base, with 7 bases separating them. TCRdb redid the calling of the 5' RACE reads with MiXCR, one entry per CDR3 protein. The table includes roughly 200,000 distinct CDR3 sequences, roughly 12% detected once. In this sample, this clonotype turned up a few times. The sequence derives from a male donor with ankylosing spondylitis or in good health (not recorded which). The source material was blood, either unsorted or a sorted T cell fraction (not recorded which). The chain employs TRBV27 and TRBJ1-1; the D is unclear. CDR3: CASSSNRNTEAFF. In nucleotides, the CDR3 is TGTGCCAGCAGTTCGAACAGGAACACTGAAGCTTTCTTT.